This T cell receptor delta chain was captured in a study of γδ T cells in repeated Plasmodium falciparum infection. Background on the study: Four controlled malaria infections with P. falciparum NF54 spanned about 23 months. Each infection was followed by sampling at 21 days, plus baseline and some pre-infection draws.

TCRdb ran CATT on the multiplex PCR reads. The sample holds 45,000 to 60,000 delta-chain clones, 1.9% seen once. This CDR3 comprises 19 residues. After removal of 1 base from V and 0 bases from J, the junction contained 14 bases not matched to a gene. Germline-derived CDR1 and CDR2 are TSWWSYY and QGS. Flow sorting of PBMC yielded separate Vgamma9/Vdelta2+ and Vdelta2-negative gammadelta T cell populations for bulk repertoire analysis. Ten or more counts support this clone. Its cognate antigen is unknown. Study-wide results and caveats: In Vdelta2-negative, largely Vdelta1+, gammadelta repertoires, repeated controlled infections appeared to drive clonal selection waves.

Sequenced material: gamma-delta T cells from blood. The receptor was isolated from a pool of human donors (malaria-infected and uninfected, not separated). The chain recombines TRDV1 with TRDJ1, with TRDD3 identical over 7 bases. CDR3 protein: CALGEPGHLPTGDTDKLIF. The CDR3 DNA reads TGTGCTCTTGGGGAACCTGGCCACCTACCTACTGGGGACACCGATAAACTCATCTTT.